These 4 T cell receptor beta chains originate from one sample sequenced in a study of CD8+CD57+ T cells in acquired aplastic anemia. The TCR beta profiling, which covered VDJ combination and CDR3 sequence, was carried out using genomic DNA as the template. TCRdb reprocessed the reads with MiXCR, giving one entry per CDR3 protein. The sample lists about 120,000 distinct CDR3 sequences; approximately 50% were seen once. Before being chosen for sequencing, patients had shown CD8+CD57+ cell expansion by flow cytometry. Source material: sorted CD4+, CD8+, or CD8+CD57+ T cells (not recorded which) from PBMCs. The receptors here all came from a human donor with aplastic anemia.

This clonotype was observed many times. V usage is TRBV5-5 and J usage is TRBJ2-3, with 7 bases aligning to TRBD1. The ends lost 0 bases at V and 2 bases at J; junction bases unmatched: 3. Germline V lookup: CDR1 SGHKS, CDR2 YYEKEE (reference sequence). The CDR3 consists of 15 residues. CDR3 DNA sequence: TGTGCCAGCAGCTTGGGCGACAGGGACACAGATACGCAGTATTTT. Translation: CASSLGDRDTDTQYF.

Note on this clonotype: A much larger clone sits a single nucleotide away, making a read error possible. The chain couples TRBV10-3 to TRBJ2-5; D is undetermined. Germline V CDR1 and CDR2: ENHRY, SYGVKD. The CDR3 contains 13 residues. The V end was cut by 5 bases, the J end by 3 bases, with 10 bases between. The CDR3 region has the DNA TGTGCCATCAGTTACGCAGAAAAAGAGACCCAGTACTTC. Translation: CAISYAEKETQYF.

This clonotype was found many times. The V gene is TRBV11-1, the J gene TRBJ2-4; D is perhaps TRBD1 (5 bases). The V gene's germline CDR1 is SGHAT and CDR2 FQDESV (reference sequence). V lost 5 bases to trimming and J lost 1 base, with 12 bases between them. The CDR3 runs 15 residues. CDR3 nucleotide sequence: TGTGCCAGCAGCGTAGGGGTGGGGGCCAAAAACATTCAGTACTTC. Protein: CASSVGVGAKNIQYF.

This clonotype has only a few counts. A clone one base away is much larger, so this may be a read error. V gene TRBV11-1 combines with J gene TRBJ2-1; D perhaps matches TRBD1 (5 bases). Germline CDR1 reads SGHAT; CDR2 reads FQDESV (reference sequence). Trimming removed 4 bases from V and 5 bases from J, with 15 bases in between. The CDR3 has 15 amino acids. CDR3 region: CASSSTGSLHNEQFF. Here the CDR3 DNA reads TGTGCCAGCAGCTCAACAGGCTCCCTCCACAATGAGCAGTTCTTC.